One T cell receptor (beta chain) is described in this entry. Its antigen is undetermined. This table comes from immunoSEQ multiplex PCR, and its TCRdb copy is limited to in-frame clones, with some not included. This repertoire shows over 45,000 clones, 85% to 95% found once; its top ten account for about 2.3%. The time point denotes: week 35, safety follow-up. All doses held 300 ug of mutant IDH1 20-mer peptide, with topical imiquimod. This sample was included in a study of a mutant IDH1 vaccine in newly diagnosed glioma. Study background: Patients began vaccination 4-6 weeks after radiotherapy alone, or with temozolomide cycles. Treated individuals were about 60% male and roughly 38% female, averaging roughly 39 years of age. Radiotherapy, temozolomide, or both had been given previously, and both were given to most.

The sequences come from PBMCs, collected from a glioma patient whose treatment included an IDH1 peptide vaccine. The clonotype comes from a man aged 45-65 years with glioma.

As DNA, the CDR3 is TGTGCCAGCCAGGGCGGCAATCAGCCCCAGCATTTT. Protein: CASQGGNQPQHF. The genes are TRBV7-2 and TRBJ1-5, with D tentatively TRBD1 (5 bases). From germline, CDR1 is SGHTA and CDR2 FQGNSA. V lost 8 bases to trimming and J lost 2 bases, with 7 bases between them. This CDR3 is built from 12 residues.